The next 13 T cell receptor beta chains were all read from a single sample in a study of blood T cell repertoires in COVID-19. TCRdb keeps only in-frame clones here, not all; method: immunoSEQ multiplex PCR. Among more than 200,000 clones listed, about 84% were seen once. The sequenced sample consisted of PBMCs or T cells enriched from blood (not recorded which). These receptors originate from a man between 60 and 70 years old who had recovered from COVID-19.

The chain joins TRBV18 to TRBJ2-4, with 11 bases matching TRBD1. With V trimmed by 3 bases and J by 8 bases, 9 bases remained unmatched. This CDR3 has 16 amino acids. Germline CDR1 is KGHSH and CDR2 is LQKENI. The CDR3 is CASSPRGGQGAYIQYF. The CDR3 bases are TGTGCCAGCTCACCTCGCGGAGGACAGGGGGCCTACATTCAGTACTTC.

The DNA of the CDR3 is TGTGCCAGTAGTATAGGCGACTACACAGATACGCAGTATTTT. Residues: CASSIGDYTDTQYF. V gene TRBV19 combines with J gene TRBJ2-3, with a tentative D call TRBD2 (5 bases). Germline lookup yields CDR1 LNHDA and CDR2 SQIVND (reference sequence). The CDR3 is 14 residues long. The ends were cut back, 1 base at V and 2 bases at J, with 7 bases in the middle.

J is TRBJ2-7 and V is TRBV5-1, with a weak D call TRBD2 (6 bases). CDR3 size: 15 residues. Per the germline V gene, CDR1 is SGHRS and CDR2 is YFSETQ. Trimming shortened V by 7 bases and J by 2 bases, and 19 bases separated the two germline ends. CDR3 nucleotide sequence: TGCGCCAGCTCCTTAGGTCCGGGGGAAGCCTACGAGCAGTACTTC. Its protein product is CASSLGPGEAYEQYF.

The chain employs TRBV6-1 and TRBJ2-7, with TRBD1 matching over 10 bases. The CDR3 sequence is 14 residues long. Germline CDR1 MNHNS, CDR2 SASEGT. The V and J ends lost 5 bases and 7 bases, in that order; junction bases with no gene match: 8. CDR3 region: CASSRGQGLEEQYF. The CDR3 region has the DNA TGTGCCAGCAGTCGGGGACAGGGGTTGGAGGAGCAGTACTTC.

This chain connects TRBV5-4 to TRBJ2-7, with TRBD1 matching 11 bases. The CDR3 spans 15 residues. With V trimmed by 4 bases and J by 4 bases, 7 bases remained unmatched. Per germline, CDR1 SGHNT and CDR2 YYREEE (reference sequence). The CDR3 protein is CASSLGTGGIYEQYF. DNA of the CDR3: TGTGCCAGCAGCCTCGGGACAGGGGGGATTTACGAGCAGTACTTC.

The gene calls are TRBV5-1 and TRBJ1-1; D ambiguous. The CDR3 sequence is 14 residues long. The germline CDR1 and CDR2 sequences are SGHRS and YFSETQ. V was clipped by 3 bases and J by 7 bases, with 16 bases between them. CDR3 bases: TGCGCCAGCAGCTCGGAGCCCGGATCGAATGAAGCTTTCTTT. It specifies CASSSEPGSNEAFF.

The chain carries TRBV30 and TRBJ2-7, with 8 bases aligning to TRBD1. V shed 3 bases, J shed 7 bases, and the junction held 8 bases outside the gene matches. The CDR3 is made up of 13 amino acids. Germline V gene data show CDR1 as GTSNPN and CDR2 as SVGIG (reference sequence). The CDR3 DNA follows: TGTGCCTGGAGCAGGGGGCTGGGCCGGGAGCAGTACTTC. Amino acids: CAWSRGLGREQYF.

The V and J genes are TRBV19 and TRBJ2-2, with D possibly TRBD1 on 6 matching bases. The CDR3 is 15 residues long. Germline lookup yields CDR1 LNHDA and CDR2 SQIVND (reference sequence). Trimming left V 8 bases short and J 4 bases short, with 17 bases between. CDR3 region: CASQPLDSSTGELFF. The CDR3 bases are TGTGCCAGTCAGCCGCTGGACAGTAGCACCGGGGAGCTGTTTTTT.

The rearrangement uses TRBV18 and TRBJ1-2; 9 nucleotides agree with TRBD1. V gave up 3 bases and J gave up 5 bases; unmatched junction bases: 7. The CDR3 has 15 amino acids. Germline V lookup: CDR1 KGHSH, CDR2 LQKENI. This CDR3 reads CASSPVQGAEYGYTF. The CDR3 nucleotides are TGTGCCAGCTCACCTGTACAGGGGGCAGAGTATGGCTACACCTTC.

V is TRBV6-1 and J is TRBJ2-5; weak D call: TRBD1 (6 bases). The CDR3 length is 16 residues. CDR1 is MNHNS and CDR2 is SASEGT in the germline V gene. V was pared by 3 bases and J by 1 base, with 15 bases between. The CDR3 DNA is TGTGCCAGCAGTGACCGAAGGACAGTCCCCCAAGAGACCCAGTACTTC. This translates into CASSDRRTVPQETQYF.

J is TRBJ2-1 and V is TRBV7-9, with 13 bases lining up with TRBD2. The CDR3 loop spans 15 amino acids. Germline CDR1 reads SEHNR; CDR2 reads FQNEAQ (reference sequence). V was clipped by 1 base and J by 8 bases; unmatched bases: 2. The CDR3 DNA follows: TGTGCCAGCAGCTTAGGACTAGCGGGGGGCGATGAGCAGTTCTTC. Amino acid sequence: CASSLGLAGGDEQFF.

This clone was counted once. The chain uses TRBV5-1 and TRBJ1-2; 9 bases fit TRBD1. With 0 bases clipped from V and 4 bases from J, the junction kept 4 bases outside the gene matches. The length of the CDR3 is 15 residues. Germline CDR1 is SGHRS and CDR2 is YFSETQ. The CDR3 here is CASSLVGQGSYGYTF. In nucleotides, the CDR3 is TGCGCCAGCAGCTTGGTAGGACAGGGGTCCTATGGCTACACCTTC.

The J gene is TRBJ2-1, the V gene TRBV3-1 (or the pseudogene TRBV3-2); 7 bases match TRBD1. Germline CDR1 and CDR2: LGHDT and YNNKEL (reference sequence). The ends lost 4 bases at V and 9 bases at J; junction bases unmatched: 6. There are 13 residues in the CDR3. The CDR3 nucleotides are TGTGCCAGCAGCCTTCAGGGGGTTAGTGAGCAGTTCTTC. Amino acids: CASSLQGVSEQFF.